This record covers a single T cell receptor beta chain. Its specificity is unknown. These data come from a study of CD4 T cells in relation to SARS-CoV-2 and coronaviruses. Whole-study context: The restricting HLA molecule for shared crossreactive spike epitopes was mapped. Points from the study as a whole: About 64% of donors had memory CD4+ clonotypes crossrecognizing SARS-CoV-2 and common cold coronavirus spike.

J gave up 7 bases and V 4 bases, and 8 bases lay outside the gene matches. The CDR3 has 15 residues. Germline V gives CDR1 SGHKS, CDR2 YYEKEE (reference sequence). Measured with immunoSEQ multiplex PCR; TCRdb has only the in-frame clones, and not every one. This repertoire shows more than 55,000 clones, about nine tenths found once; its top ten account for roughly 1.4%. Unexposed donor CD4+ T cells date from about 2010-2019, before the COVID-19 pandemic. Cryopreserved PBMCs were CD4-enriched, then split into naive and memory cells. The sequencing sample was made of memory CD4+ T cells from PBMCs. The chain links TRBV5-5 to TRBJ2-1; 10 bases are a match to TRBD2. The receptor was isolated from a human donor in good health. CDR3 DNA: TGTGCCAGCAGCCCCCTAGCGGGAGTGACAAATGAGCAGTTCTTC. As protein: CASSPLAGVTNEQFF. The variable domain in full, completed from reference TRBV5-5 and TRBJ2-1, reads DAGVTQSPTHLIKTRGQQVTLRCSPISGHKSVSWYQQVLGQGPQFIFQYYEKEERGRGNFPDRFSARQFPNYSSELNVNALLLGDSALYLCASSPLAGVTNEQFFGPGTRLTVL.